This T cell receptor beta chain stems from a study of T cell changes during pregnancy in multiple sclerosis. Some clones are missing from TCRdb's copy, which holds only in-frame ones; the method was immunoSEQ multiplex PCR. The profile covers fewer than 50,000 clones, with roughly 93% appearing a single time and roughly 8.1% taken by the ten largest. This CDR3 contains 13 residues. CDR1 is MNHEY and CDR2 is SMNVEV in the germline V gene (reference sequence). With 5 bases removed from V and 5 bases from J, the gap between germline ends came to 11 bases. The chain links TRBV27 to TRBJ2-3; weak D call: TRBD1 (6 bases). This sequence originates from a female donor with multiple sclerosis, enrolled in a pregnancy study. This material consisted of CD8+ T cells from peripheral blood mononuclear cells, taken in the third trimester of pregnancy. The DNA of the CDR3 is TGTGCCAGCAGTGATCTAGGGGGAGATACGCAGTATTTT. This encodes CASSDLGGDTQYF.